This T cell receptor (beta chain) was obtained from a study of shared clonotypes between healthy human individuals. The CDR3 loop spans 15 amino acids. Trimming cost V 4 bases and J 9 bases; bases outside gene matches: 12. The germline CDR1 and CDR2 sequences are MNHEY and SMNVEV (reference sequence). CD45RA-negative memory and CD45RA+ naive subsets were split from the CD4+ cells. Assay: immunoSEQ multiplex PCR; the TCRdb copy retains only in-frame clones and omits some. The sample holds about 1.5 million clones; 98% are singletons and the top ten take less than 0.55%. Source material: naive CD4+ T cells sorted from blood. The subset here: CD45RA+ positively selected. This receptor was taken from a young man in good health. The chain has TRBV27 and TRBJ2-1; 7 bases align to TRBD2. The DNA of the CDR3 is TGTGCCAGCAGTTCACTAGGACTAGATATTGCTGAGCAGTTCTTC. Encoded protein: CASSSLGLDIAEQFF.